The 25 T cell receptor beta chains below all came from one sample that was sequenced in a study of T cells in narcolepsy. Sequenced by immunoSEQ multiplex PCR; TCRdb stores in-frame clones only, minus some. This sample has more than 30,000 clones, with about 76% found just once. The specimen sequenced was CD45RA- memory CD4+ T cells from PBMCs. The receptors originated from a human donor with narcolepsy.

Concerning this clone: The junction and the germline gene differ at one end; a read error may be behind it. The chain recombines TRBV7-2 with TRBJ2-1, with 8 bases fitting TRBD2. Per germline, CDR1 SGHTA and CDR2 FQGNSA. This CDR3 is 16 amino acids long. The CDR3 loop reads CASSFTPGLGYNGQFF. The CDR3, as DNA: TGTGCCAGCAGCTTTACTCCGGGACTAGGTTACAATGGGCAGTTCTTC.

The chain has TRBV19 and TRBJ1-2, with D tentatively TRBD1 (6 bases). V lost 2 bases and J lost 4, with 17 bases in between. The length of the CDR3 is 16 residues. The V gene's germline CDR1 is LNHDA and CDR2 SQIVND (reference sequence). DNA for the CDR3: TGTGCCAGTAGTATACTGGGACCAGGGGAGGGCTATGGCTACACCTTC. It specifies CASSILGPGEGYGYTF.

This chain connects TRBV11-2 to TRBJ2-7; 9 positions agree with TRBD1. CDR1 SGHAT and CDR2 FQNNGV come from the germline V gene. The CDR3 runs to 16 residues. V lost 3 bases and J lost 4; bases outside the gene matches: 10. CDR3 residues: CASSFIRRTGDYEQYF. The CDR3 DNA sequence: TGTGCCAGCAGCTTTATTCGGCGGACAGGGGATTACGAGCAGTACTTC.

V and J are TRBV23-1 and TRBJ1-6; D not resolved. TRBV23-1 is assigned to the ORF class and has an uncertain function. The germline V and J ends were trimmed by 11 bases and 9 bases, with 20 bases remaining between them. This CDR3 spans 14 amino acids. CDR3 in DNA: TGCGCCGTGATTATGGAGGGAATGCGTTCACCCCTCCACTTT. This encodes CAVIMEGMRSPLHF.

The rearrangement links TRBV12-5 to TRBJ2-2; TRBD2 matches at 11 bases. CDR1 is LGHNT and CDR2 is FRNRAP in the germline V gene. The CDR3 has 16 residues. V trimming: 1 base; J trimming: 7 bases; junction bases outside the gene matches: 5. The CDR3: CASGLDSGRAFGELFF. The CDR3 bases are TGTGCTAGTGGTTTGGATAGCGGGAGGGCCTTCGGGGAGCTGTTTTTT.

This chain joins TRBV5-1 and TRBJ2-1, with D unresolved. Trimming took 4 bases from V and 0 from J, leaving 11 bases between them. CDR3 length: 15 residues. CDR1 is SGHRS and CDR2 is YFSETQ in the germline V gene. Here the CDR3 reads CASSPGPSSYNEQFF. The CDR3 nucleotides are TGCGCCAGCAGCCCCGGGCCTAGCTCCTACAATGAGCAGTTCTTC.

A single count supports this clone. This chain uses TRBV6-6 with TRBJ2-3, with 10 nucleotides matching TRBD2. Germline assignment: CDR1 MNHNY and CDR2 SVGAGI (reference sequence). Trimming took 9 bases from V and 2 from J; bases not matched to a gene: 5. This CDR3 has 14 amino acids. The CDR3 region is CASLAGDSTDTQYF. CDR3 coding DNA: TGTGCCAGTCTAGCGGGAGACTCCACAGATACGCAGTATTTT.

This clone was seen a single time. This chain links TRBV19 with TRBJ1-3; TRBD1 aligns across 7 bases. The ends lost 6 bases at V and 0 bases at J; junction bases unmatched: 5. Germline loops: CDR1 LNHDA, CDR2 SQIVND (reference sequence). The CDR3 runs to 15 residues. CDR3 in amino acids: CASRMDRTSGNTIYF. The CDR3 nucleotides are TGTGCCAGTAGGATGGACAGGACCTCTGGAAACACCATATATTTT.

CDR3 region: CASSLDRGRIGELFF. CDR3 DNA: TGTGCCAGCAGTTTGGACAGGGGGCGTATCGGGGAGCTGTTTTTT. The rearrangement links TRBV11-2 to TRBJ2-2; 11 nucleotides line up with TRBD1. V gave up 6 bases and J gave up 7 bases; unmatched junction bases: 7. The CDR3 loop spans 15 amino acids. Germline V gives CDR1 SGHAT, CDR2 FQNNGV.

The chain recombines TRBV10-3 with TRBJ2-1; D gene unclear. There are 15 residues in the CDR3. The V gene's germline CDR1 is ENHRY and CDR2 SYGVKD. The ends were cut back, 2 bases at V and 0 bases at J, with 8 bases in the middle. Written as DNA, the CDR3 is TGTGCCATCAGTGAGCAGTCTAGCTCCTACAATGAGCAGTTCTTC. Residues: CAISEQSSSYNEQFF.

The chain has TRBV18 and TRBJ2-1, with D perhaps TRBD1 (6 bases). Trimming shortened V by 0 bases and J by 3 bases, and 15 bases separated the two germline ends. Germline lookup yields CDR1 KGHSH and CDR2 LQKENI. CDR3 length: 17 residues. This CDR3 reads CASSPPTGPQGYNEQFF. As DNA, the CDR3 is TGTGCCAGCTCACCACCAACCGGGCCACAGGGCTACAATGAGCAGTTCTTC. Together with reference TRBV18 and TRBJ2-1, the CDR3 gives the full variable domain: NAGVMQNPRHLVRRRGQEARLRCSPMKGHSHVYWYRQLPEEGLKFMVYLQKENIIDESGMPKERFSAEFPKEGPSILRIQQVVRGDSAAYFCASSPPTGPQGYNEQFFGPGTRLTVL.

This clone was found a few times. J is TRBJ1-1 and V is TRBV2; D gene uncertain. Trimming removed 4 bases from V and 1 base from J, with 13 bases in between. Germline CDR1 reads SNHLY; CDR2 reads FYNNEI. CDR3 length: 15 residues. This chain's CDR3 is CASSGGVGSNTEAFF. The CDR3 DNA follows: TGTGCCAGCAGTGGGGGAGTCGGATCGAACACTGAAGCTTTCTTT.

The gene calls are TRBV7-2 and TRBJ1-2; D possibly corresponds to TRBD1 (5 bases). This CDR3 is built from 12 residues. CDR1 and CDR2 (germline): SGHTA, FQGNSA. V lost 5 bases, J lost 8 bases, and 12 bases lay in between. CDR3 bases: TGTGCCAGCAGCAGGGGACCGGGGGGCTACACCTTC. It yields the protein CASSRGPGGYTF.

The chain combines TRBV4-3 with TRBJ2-3; D may be TRBD1 (5 bases). The CDR3 loop spans 14 amino acids. V was clipped by 2 bases and J by 4 bases, with 10 bases between them. Germline V gene data show CDR1 as LGHNA and CDR2 as YSLEER. This CDR3 is CASSQPGLSDTQYF. CDR3 sequence (DNA): TGCGCCAGCAGCCAACCAGGGCTATCAGATACGCAGTATTTT.

V gene TRBV19 combines with J gene TRBJ2-1; 7 positions match TRBD1. J gave up 3 bases and V 5 bases, and 7 bases lay outside the gene matches. Per germline, CDR1 LNHDA and CDR2 SQIVND (reference sequence). This CDR3 is built from 15 residues. The CDR3 protein is CASSQGQSYYNEQFF. In DNA form, the CDR3 reads TGTGCCAGTAGTCAGGGACAGAGCTACTACAATGAGCAGTTCTTC.

This clone has only one observation. The genes are TRBV5-4 and TRBJ1-2; no definite D call. Germline loops: CDR1 SGHNT, CDR2 YYREEE (reference sequence). Trimming took off 4 bases at V and 8 bases at J, with 15 bases between the two ends. This CDR3 is built from 13 residues. In DNA form, the CDR3 reads TGTGCCAGCAGCACGCGGGCCCTGGAGGGCTACACCTTC. Translated, it gives CASSTRALEGYTF.

This clone was found once. V gene TRBV9 combines with J gene TRBJ2-7, with 8 bases matching TRBD2. The V and J ends lost 0 bases and 6 bases, in that order; junction bases with no gene match: 5. Germline assignment: CDR1 SGDLS and CDR2 YYNGEE. This CDR3 has 14 amino acids. CDR3 amino acids: CASSVAGGPFEQYF. The CDR3 DNA reads TGTGCCAGCAGCGTAGCGGGAGGGCCGTTCGAGCAGTACTTC. Looking up the rest from reference TRBV9 and TRBJ2-7 gives the full variable domain: DSGVTQTPKHLITATGQRVTLRCSPRSGDLSVYWYQQSLDQGLQFLIQYYNGEERAKGNILERFSAQQFPDLHSELNLSSLELGDSALYFCASSVAGGPFEQYFGPGTRLTVT.

Only a few counts were recorded for this clone. The rearrangement uses TRBV29-1 and TRBJ1-1; 7 bases fit TRBD1. CDR3 length: 13 amino acids. Germline CDR1 SQVTM, CDR2 ANQGSEA. J was trimmed by 0 bases and V by 6 bases; bases with no gene match: 4. The CDR3 loop reads CSVGDRLNTEAFF. Written as DNA, the CDR3 is TGCAGCGTCGGGGACAGACTGAACACTGAAGCTTTCTTT.

This chain joins TRBV7-8 and TRBJ2-7, with 11 nucleotides matching TRBD1. The CDR3 runs to 19 residues. Germline assignment: CDR1 SGHVS and CDR2 FQNEAQ. After removal of 0 bases from V and 6 bases from J, the junction contained 16 bases not matched to a gene. The CDR3 spells CASSLALPVTRDRGTEQYF. In DNA, the CDR3 is TGTGCCAGCAGCTTAGCGCTCCCCGTGACGCGGGACAGGGGGACCGAGCAGTACTTC.

The J gene is TRBJ2-5, the V gene TRBV6-1; maybe TRBD2 (6 bases). Germline CDR1 is MNHNS and CDR2 is SASEGT. V was cut by 3 bases and J by 1 base, with 15 bases left in between. The CDR3 runs 16 residues. The CDR3 reads CASSDGWRGIQETQYF. The CDR3 region has the DNA TGTGCCAGCAGTGACGGATGGCGGGGCATCCAAGAGACCCAGTACTTC.

This clone occurred once. This chain connects TRBV29-1 to TRBJ1-2, with TRBD1 as a possible D gene (6 bases). The germline gives CDR1 SQVTM, CDR2 ANQGSEA. V was cut by 4 bases and J by 8 bases, with 17 bases left in between. This CDR3 spans 13 amino acids. CDR3 residues: CSVVPGRGDGYTF. For the CDR3, the DNA is TGCAGCGTTGTACCTGGCAGGGGAGACGGCTACACCTTC.

The table lists this clone with a few counts. The J gene is TRBJ1-2, the V gene TRBV9, with 9 bases identical to TRBD1. V was clipped by 3 bases and J by 7 bases; unmatched bases: 7. Germline V gene sequence: CDR1 SGDLS, CDR2 YYNGEE. The CDR3 sequence is 14 residues long. DNA of the CDR3: TGTGCCAGCAGCGAGGGAACAGGGGGCTTTGGCTACACCTTC. It specifies CASSEGTGGFGYTF.

This clone was seen once. The chain links TRBV10-3 to TRBJ2-7; D not resolved. This CDR3 is built from 14 residues. Germline V CDR1 and CDR2: ENHRY, SYGVKD. V dropped 4 bases and J dropped 2 bases, with 12 bases sitting between them. CDR3 sequence reads: CAISGRLDTYEQYF. In nucleotides, the CDR3 is TGTGCCATCAGTGGGCGATTAGATACCTACGAGCAGTACTTC.

This clone came up a few times. V and J are TRBV4-3 and TRBJ1-2, with D unresolved. Trimming removed 0 bases from V and 4 bases from J, with 12 bases in between. The CDR3 has 15 residues. CDR1 LGHNA and CDR2 YSLEER come from the germline V gene. For the CDR3, the DNA is TGCGCCAGCAGCCAAGATTTGGGTGTCGGCTATGGCTACACCTTC. Translated: CASSQDLGVGYGYTF.

J is TRBJ2-2 and V is TRBV7-3, with D unclear. Germline CDR1 reads SGHTA; CDR2 reads FQGTGA. The CDR3 runs to 13 residues. Trimming took off 5 bases at V and 2 bases at J, with 6 bases between the two ends. The CDR3 loop is CASSGSNTGELFF. The CDR3 coding sequence is TGTGCCAGCAGCGGCTCCAACACCGGGGAGCTGTTTTTT.